The 32 T cell receptor beta chains listed next were all sequenced from one sample in a study of T-cell reconstitution after alpha-beta-depleted transplantation in children. The TCRbeta library was prepared with unique molecular identifiers. TCRdb recomputed calls from the PCR reads with MiXCR, one row per CDR3 protein. The sample shows about 300,000 distinct CDR3 sequences, about 9.4% of them seen only once. This material consisted of PBMCs, taken before TCRalphabeta/CD19-depleted stem cell transplant. These receptors all stem from a boy less than two years old with acute myeloid leukemia, due to receive a stem cell transplant.

In its sample, this clonotype was seen many times. The chain couples TRBV7-2 to TRBJ1-1; D unresolved. V dropped 2 bases and J dropped 0 bases, with 4 bases sitting between them. The CDR3 has 13 residues. CDR1 and CDR2 from the germline V gene are SGHTA and FQGNSA. CDR3 bases: TGTGCCAGCAGCTTACAGGTGAACACTGAAGCTTTCTTT. It yields the protein CASSLQVNTEAFF. Full variable domain (remainder filled in from reference TRBV7-2 and TRBJ1-1): GAGVSQSPSNKVTEKGKDVELRCDPISGHTALYWYRQSLGQGLEFLIYFQGNSAPDKSGLPSDRFSAERTGGSVSTLTIQRTQQEDSAVYLCASSLQVNTEAFFGQGTRLTVV.

This clonotype was seen ten or more times. The chain combines TRBV5-1 with TRBJ1-2, with D maybe TRBD1 (6 bases). This CDR3 has 14 amino acids. Germline V gene lookup returns CDR1 SGHRS and CDR2 YFSETQ. Trimming stripped 4 bases from V and 0 bases from J, with 10 bases between. CDR3 residues: CASSQGRANYGYTF. DNA for the CDR3: TGCGCCAGCAGCCAGGGGCGAGCTAACTATGGCTACACCTTC.

The sample holds many counts of this clonotype. The chain carries TRBV6-2 or TRBV6-3 and TRBJ2-7; weak D call: TRBD1 (6 bases). V was clipped by 6 bases and J by 3 bases, with 33 bases between them. The CDR3 contains 20 residues. CDR1 MNHEY and CDR2 SVGEGT come from the germline V gene. CDR3 sequence (DNA): TGTGCCAGCAGCTTTCCCCACCCCGCTCCAAACTCAGGGGCCGGCTACGAGCAGTACTTC. Its protein product is CASSFPHPAPNSGAGYEQYF.

At least ten counts were recorded for this clonotype. The rearrangement joins TRBV7-9 to TRBJ1-1; perhaps TRBD1 as D (5 bases). Trimming left V 1 base short and J 8 bases short, with 11 bases between. The CDR3 runs 13 residues. CDR1 is SEHNR and CDR2 is FQNEAQ in the germline V gene (reference sequence). The CDR3 protein is CASSLVGTVEAFF. The DNA for the CDR3 is TGTGCCAGCAGCTTAGTTGGGACGGTCGAAGCTTTCTTT.

This clonotype was picked up many times. J is TRBJ1-1 and V is TRBV7-3, with D perhaps TRBD1 (6 bases). Germline-derived CDR1 and CDR2 are SGHTA and FQGTGA. The CDR3 extends over 13 amino acids. V was clipped by 5 bases and J by 1 base, with 8 bases between them. The CDR3 region is CASSARGNTEAFF. CDR3 coding DNA: TGTGCCAGCAGCGCCAGGGGGAACACTGAAGCTTTCTTT.

This clonotype was detected only once. A read error may be the cause here, since a much bigger clone is one base away. The chain employs TRBV7-2 and TRBJ1-5; no definite D call. Germline CDR1 SGHTA, CDR2 FQGNSA. V gave up 7 bases and J gave up 3 bases, with 7 bases separating them. The CDR3 is 12 residues long. The CDR3 nucleotides are TGTGCCAGCACCAGTACCAATCAGCCCCAGCATTTT. Its protein is CASTSTNQPQHF.

On this clonotype itself: A much larger clonotype is one base distant, so this may be a read error. The chain employs TRBV7-9 and TRBJ2-3; D gene ambiguous. This CDR3 contains 15 residues. Germline V CDR1 and CDR2: SEHNR, FQNEAQ (reference sequence). V was shortened by 4 bases and J by 5 bases, with 16 bases between the two germline ends. CDR3 amino acids: CASSYMHSRIDTQYF. CDR3 coding DNA: TGTGCCAGCAGCTATATGCATTCCCGCATAGATACGCAGTATTTT. Together with reference TRBV7-9 and TRBJ2-3, the CDR3 gives the full variable domain: DTGVSQNPRHKITKRGQNVTFRCDPISEHNRLYWYRQTLGQGPEFLTYFQNEAQLEKSRLLSDRFSAERPKGSFSTLEIQRTEQGDSAMYLCASSYMHSRIDTQYFGPGTRLTVL.

The chain joins TRBV29-1 to TRBJ1-2; D possibly corresponds to TRBD1 (5 bases). Between the trimmed V and J ends, which lost 8 bases and 4 bases, there was a span of 11 bases. From germline, CDR1 is SQVTM and CDR2 ANQGSEA. The CDR3 runs 11 residues. In nucleotides, the CDR3 is TGCAGCCTTTTTGACAGCTATGGCTACACCTTC. Amino acids: CSLFDSYGYTF.

This clonotype has at least ten counts. The V gene is TRBV7-9, the J gene TRBJ2-2; 7 nucleotides agree with TRBD2. This CDR3 is built from 15 residues. Unmatched junction bases numbered 8, after V lost 3 bases and J lost 7 bases. CDR1 and CDR2 (germline): SEHNR, FQNEAQ (reference sequence). CDR3 coding DNA: TGTGCCAGCAGCTTGCCGGGACTACCGGTCGGGGAGCTGTTTTTT. Amino acids: CASSLPGLPVGELFF.

This clonotype appeared many times. This sequence joins TRBV20-1 and TRBJ2-7; D uncertain. Germline CDR1 and CDR2: DFQATT and SNEGSKA (reference sequence). V shed 0 bases and J shed 3 bases, with 12 bases lying between them. The CDR3 extends over 14 amino acids. The CDR3, as DNA: TGCAGTGCTAGAGATCAAAGGGATTTCTACGAGCAGTACTTC. Residues: CSARDQRDFYEQYF.

Comments on this clonotype: At one end, the junction sequence differs from germline, possibly due to a read error. This sequence joins TRBV6-5 and TRBJ1-1; D perhaps matches TRBD1 (6 bases). This CDR3 spans 15 amino acids. Germline V gene sequence: CDR1 MNHEY, CDR2 SVGAGI. The CDR3 nucleotides read TGTGCCAGCAGTTACGGGCAGGTGGGGGGCCCTGAACCTTTCTTT. Translated, it gives CASSYGQVGGPEPFF.

This clonotype has at least ten counts. CDR3 residues: CASGGRKTNYGYTF. DNA for the CDR3: TGTGCCAGCGGGGGACGGAAGACTAACTATGGCTACACCTTC. The chain employs TRBV7-9 and TRBJ1-2, with TRBD1 as a possible D gene (5 bases). The CDR3 extends over 14 amino acids. V dropped 8 bases and J dropped 0 bases, with 13 bases sitting between them. Germline lookup yields CDR1 SEHNR and CDR2 FQNEAQ (reference sequence).

This clonotype came up many times. The chain employs TRBV20-1 and TRBJ2-5; D perhaps matches TRBD2 (6 bases). Germline lookup yields CDR1 DFQATT and CDR2 SNEGSKA (reference sequence). The CDR3 has 13 residues. Deletions cut 3 bases from V and 5 bases from J, with 13 bases between. CDR3 loop: CSASRGSRETQYF. The DNA of the CDR3 is TGCAGTGCTAGCCGGGGGAGCAGGGAGACCCAGTACTTC.

V and J are TRBV20-1 and TRBJ1-3; 10 nucleotides line up with TRBD1. The CDR3 contains 16 residues. The germline CDR1 and CDR2 sequences are DFQATT and SNEGSKA (reference sequence). Trimming at V came to 3 bases and at J to 1 base, leaving 6 bases not matched to a gene. The CDR3 here is CSASRGQGKSGNTIYF. Here the CDR3 DNA reads TGCAGTGCTAGTAGGGGACAGGGGAAGTCTGGAAACACCATATATTTT.

This clonotype was counted only a few times. The chain is built from TRBV10-3 and TRBJ2-2; D unclear. V was shortened by 1 base and J by 4 bases, with 7 bases between the two germline ends. CDR1 is ENHRY, CDR2 SYGVKD, per germline. CDR3 length: 14 amino acids. CDR3 loop: CAISELWFTGELFF. DNA of the CDR3: TGTGCCATCAGTGAGTTGTGGTTCACCGGGGAGCTGTTTTTT.

This clonotype was counted only a few times. The rearrangement joins TRBV19 to TRBJ2-2; no definite D call. The CDR3 runs to 13 residues. V dropped 1 base and J dropped 4 bases, with 4 bases sitting between them. The germline CDR1 and CDR2 sequences are LNHDA and SQIVND (reference sequence). The CDR3 DNA reads as TGTGCCAGTAGTATAGTCCCCACCGGGGAGCTGTTTTTT. Translated, it gives CASSIVPTGELFF.

This clonotype was recorded many times. The rearrangement uses TRBV9 and TRBJ2-7; the D gene is possibly TRBD2 (6 bases). The CDR3 spans 14 residues. Per the germline V gene, CDR1 is SGDLS and CDR2 is YYNGEE. V was pared by 4 bases and J by 5 bases, with 16 bases between. CDR3 sequence: CASSPSGLANEQYF. The CDR3, as DNA: TGTGCCAGCAGCCCCTCGGGACTCGCTAACGAGCAGTACTTC.

This clonotype showed up many times. The chain is built from TRBV12-3 or TRBV12-4 and TRBJ2-1; D is unresolved. Trimming removed 1 base from V and 0 bases from J, with 7 bases in between. The CDR3 covers 15 residues. CDR3 residues: CASSLDPSSYNEQFF. Here the CDR3 DNA reads TGTGCCAGCAGTTTAGACCCGAGCTCCTACAATGAGCAGTTCTTC.

This clonotype appeared many times. The chain joins TRBV29-1 to TRBJ2-5; TRBD2 is a possible D gene (7 bases). Germline V gives CDR1 SQVTM, CDR2 ANQGSEA. CDR3 length: 14 residues. With 8 bases removed from V and 5 bases from J, the gap between germline ends came to 21 bases. The CDR3 sequence is CSFSGGGARETQYF. CDR3 sequence (DNA): TGCAGCTTCTCAGGAGGGGGGGCCCGGGAGACCCAGTACTTC.

This clonotype was counted ten times or more. The chain uses TRBV6-5 and TRBJ2-2; no clear D. Germline loops: CDR1 MNHEY, CDR2 SVGAGI. This CDR3 is 14 amino acids long. V was trimmed by 2 bases and J by 5 bases, leaving 9 bases between them. The CDR3 here is CASSYPQRTGELFF. The CDR3 bases are TGTGCCAGCAGTTACCCTCAACGGACCGGGGAGCTGTTTTTT.

At least ten counts were recorded for this clonotype. The CDR3 region has the DNA TGCAGTGCAACCGGGACAGACACAGATACGCAGTATTTT. As protein: CSATGTDTDTQYF. This sequence joins TRBV20-1 and TRBJ2-3; 7 nucleotides line up with TRBD1. Germline CDR1 DFQATT, CDR2 SNEGSKA (reference sequence). Losses at the gene ends were 6 bases for V and 2 bases for J; bases not matched to a gene: 5. The CDR3 is 13 amino acids.

This clonotype was recorded many times. The rearrangement joins TRBV6-5 to TRBJ1-2; D is ambiguous. There are 15 residues in the CDR3. CDR1 and CDR2 (germline): MNHEY, SVGAGI. V lost 2 bases and J lost 5, with 15 bases in between. CDR3 bases: TGTGCCAGCAGTTACAGGCAGCCTTATCTATATGGCTACACCTTC. It specifies CASSYRQPYLYGYTF.

In this sample, this clonotype turned up many times. The rearrangement joins TRBV9 to TRBJ1-1; perhaps TRBD1 as D (6 bases). This CDR3 contains 15 residues. The V gene's germline CDR1 is SGDLS and CDR2 YYNGEE. The V end was cut by 0 bases, the J end by 1 base, with 10 bases between. Here the CDR3 DNA reads TGTGCCAGCAGCGTAGCCCCGACAGGGAACACTGAAGCTTTCTTT. Encoded protein: CASSVAPTGNTEAFF.

This clonotype was seen ten or more times. The V and J genes are TRBV7-2 and TRBJ2-3, with 9 bases that match TRBD2. Germline-derived CDR1 and CDR2 are SGHTA and FQGNSA. The CDR3 spans 16 residues. V lost 0 bases, J lost 1 base, and 2 bases stayed unmatched. The DNA of the CDR3 is TGTGCCAGCAGCTTAGCAAGACTAGCGGGCACAGATACGCAGTATTTT. Translation gives CASSLARLAGTDTQYF.

This clonotype was detected only a few times. This chain uses TRBV12-3 or TRBV12-4 with TRBJ1-2; 10 bases line up with TRBD1. The V and J ends lost 4 bases and 8 bases, in that order; junction bases with no gene match: 4. The CDR3 covers 13 residues. As DNA, the CDR3 is TGTGCCAGCAGTTACGGGACAGGGGACGGCTACACCTTC. Its protein product is CASSYGTGDGYTF.

In its sample, this clonotype was seen many times. J is TRBJ1-1 and V is TRBV12-3 or TRBV12-4; D not certain. The ends were cut back, 2 bases at V and 4 bases at J, with 2 bases in the middle. This CDR3 has 11 residues. The DNA of the CDR3 is TGTGCCAGCAGTTTAACCACTGAAGCTTTCTTT. Translation: CASSLTTEAFF.

This clonotype showed up many times. This chain links TRBV20-1 with TRBJ2-1; TRBD2 aligns across 9 bases. The CDR3 loop spans 15 amino acids. Trimming at V came to 4 bases and at J to 5 bases, leaving 9 bases not matched to a gene. CDR1 and CDR2 (germline): DFQATT, SNEGSKA (reference sequence). The CDR3 sequence is CSATLAGLIHNEQFF. CDR3 DNA: TGCAGTGCTACCCTAGCGGGACTCATTCACAATGAGCAGTTCTTC.

The genes are TRBV12-3 or TRBV12-4 and TRBJ2-7, with a weak D call TRBD1 (6 bases). V was pared by 0 bases and J by 3 bases, with 9 bases between. The CDR3 covers 14 residues. CDR3 sequence: CASSLADRYYEQYF. The CDR3 DNA reads TGTGCCAGCAGTTTAGCGGACAGATACTACGAGCAGTACTTC.

This clonotype appeared a few times. At one boundary the junction diverges from the germline segment, which might be a read error. The chain has TRBV12-3 or TRBV12-4 and TRBJ2-7; a possible D gene is TRBD1 (5 bases). The CDR3 sequence is 17 residues long. In nucleotides, the CDR3 is TGTGCCAGCAGTTTAAGAAGTCAGGGCATTTCCTCCCACGAGCAGTACTTC. This gives the protein CASSLRSQGISSHEQYF.

Only a few counts were recorded for this clonotype. V usage is TRBV24-1 and J usage is TRBJ2-6; 9 nucleotides align to TRBD1. CDR1 is KGHDR and CDR2 is SFDVKD in the germline V gene. The CDR3 totals 19 residues. Trimming took 2 bases from V and 4 from J; bases not matched to a gene: 11. The CDR3 reads CATSDSGDREAGGANVLTF. DNA for the CDR3: TGTGCCACCAGTGATTCCGGGGACAGGGAGGCAGGAGGGGCCAACGTCCTGACTTTC.

The chain has TRBV4-3 and TRBJ1-1; 9 bases align to TRBD1. There are 15 residues in the CDR3. The germline CDR1 and CDR2 sequences are LGHNA and YSLEER. V lost 1 base to trimming and J lost 3 bases; unmatched junction nucleotides: 3. The CDR3 DNA sequence: TGCGCCAGCAGCCAAGTGACAGGGGGTGACACTGAAGCTTTCTTT. It translates to CASSQVTGGDTEAFF.

This clonotype has just a few counts. The gene calls are TRBV14 and TRBJ1-2; D is possibly TRBD1 (6 bases). This CDR3 has 14 residues. Per the germline V gene, CDR1 is SGHDN and CDR2 is FVKESK. V dropped 0 bases and J dropped 4 bases, with 9 bases sitting between them. CDR3 residues: CASSQEDSVYGYTF. The DNA for the CDR3 is TGTGCCAGCAGCCAAGAGGACAGTGTCTATGGCTACACCTTC. The whole variable domain, remainder taken from reference TRBV14 and TRBJ1-2, is EAGVTQFPSHSVIEKGQTVTLRCDPISGHDNLYWYRRVMGKEIKFLLHFVKESKQDESGMPNNRFLAERTGGTYSTLKVQPAELEDSGVYFCASSQEDSVYGYTFGSGTRLTVV.